These 29 T cell receptor beta chains share one sample of origin, sequenced in a study of blood T cell repertoires in COVID-19 (dated by TCRdb to the early 2020s). Library preparation used the immunoSEQ multiplex PCR assay. TCRdb re-hosts the immuneACCESS table, in-frame sequences only. Its copies lack some clones; in the studies checked, an unresolved V gene accounts for under half of them, and the cause for the rest is not known. This sample lists approximately 140,000 clones; 84% were detected once. The ten largest clones take up around 40% of the sample. The sequenced sample consisted of peripheral blood. The receptors come from a human donor in a cohort sampled during active COVID-19.

About this clone itself: Additional DNA sequences in this sample encode the identical CDR3. The V gene is TRBV6-2 or TRBV6-3, the J gene TRBJ2-3, with 13 bases fitting TRBD2. The CDR3 is made up of 15 amino acids. V lost 5 bases to trimming and J lost 5 bases; unmatched junction nucleotides: 4. Germline assignment: CDR1 MNHEY and CDR2 SVGEGT. Here the CDR3 DNA reads TGTGCCAGCAGTCCACTAGCGGGAGGGGTAGATACGCAGTATTTT. It yields the protein CASSPLAGGVDTQYF.

V gene TRBV30 combines with J gene TRBJ2-1, with D perhaps TRBD1 (5 bases). Germline V gene data show CDR1 as GTSNPN and CDR2 as SVGIG (reference sequence). The CDR3 has 13 amino acids. V was cut by 3 bases and J by 6 bases, with 12 bases left in between. The CDR3 sequence: CAWRGRRTNEQFF. DNA for the CDR3: TGTGCCTGGAGGGGGCGGCGAACCAATGAGCAGTTCTTC.

The chain has TRBV10-3 and TRBJ1-2; D is unclear. This CDR3 comprises 13 residues. V lost 4 bases and J lost 4, with 10 bases in between. In germline, CDR1 is ENHRY, CDR2 SYGVKD. CDR3 amino acids: CAISGADLYGYTF. CDR3 nucleotides: TGTGCCATCAGTGGGGCAGACCTCTATGGCTACACCTTC.

The V call is TRBV13, the J call TRBJ2-2; D is possibly TRBD1 (6 bases). V was trimmed by 5 bases and J by 4 bases, leaving 20 bases between them. This CDR3 is 17 amino acids long. The germline gives CDR1 PRHDT, CDR2 FYEKMQ (reference sequence). CDR3 sequence (DNA): TGTGCCAGCAGCCCACCCCCAGGACAGTACGGCACCGGGGAGCTGTTTTTT. Amino acid sequence: CASSPPPGQYGTGELFF.

The chain links TRBV7-9 to TRBJ1-5; 7 positions match TRBD1. The germline CDR1 and CDR2 sequences are SEHNR and FQNEAQ (reference sequence). The CDR3 has 16 residues. J lost 2 bases, V lost 1 base, and 5 bases had no gene match. This CDR3 is CASSLGVGTGNQPQHF. The CDR3, as DNA: TGTGCCAGCAGCTTAGGTGTGGGGACAGGCAATCAGCCCCAGCATTTT.

This clone was seen a few times. V usage is TRBV19 and J usage is TRBJ1-2, with D maybe TRBD1 (6 bases). CDR1 LNHDA and CDR2 SQIVND come from the germline V gene (reference sequence). Trimming took 5 bases from V and 6 from J, leaving 22 bases between them. This CDR3 comprises 16 residues. CDR3 amino acids: CASSPLRGQSRDGYTF. The DNA for the CDR3 is TGTGCCAGTAGTCCACTCCGGGGACAATCGCGAGATGGCTACACCTTC. The full variable domain, completed using reference TRBV19 and TRBJ1-2, is DGGITQSPKYLFRKEGQNVTLSCEQNLNHDAMYWYRQDPGQGLRLIYYSQIVNDFQKGDIAEGYSVSREKKESFPLTVTSAQKNPTAFYLCASSPLRGQSRDGYTFGSGTRLTVV.

V usage is TRBV5-1 and J usage is TRBJ1-4; D perhaps matches TRBD1 (6 bases). V lost 1 base to trimming and J lost 3 bases, with 7 bases between them. The CDR3 is 14 residues long. CDR1 and CDR2 from the germline V gene are SGHRS and YFSETQ. CDR3 region: CASSLRGSNEKLFF. The CDR3 DNA reads TGCGCCAGCAGCTTGAGGGGGTCTAATGAAAAACTGTTTTTT.

The chain links TRBV4-2 to TRBJ2-7, with D maybe TRBD2 (6 bases). This CDR3 is built from 12 residues. Germline CDR1 LGHNA, CDR2 YNFKEQ. V lost 1 base and J 6 bases, leaving 7 bases between the germline ends. The CDR3 protein is CASSQGGGEQYF. CDR3 coding DNA: TGTGCCAGCAGCCAAGGGGGAGGCGAGCAGTACTTC.

As regards this clone: This sample also contains other DNA sequences that code for the same CDR3. The J gene is TRBJ2-3, the V gene TRBV9, with 8 bases fitting TRBD1. Germline assignment: CDR1 SGDLS and CDR2 YYNGEE. The CDR3 sequence is 16 residues long. V was pared by 0 bases and J by 0 bases, with 3 bases of the junction left unmatched. CDR3 sequence: CASSVGTGISTDTQYF. Written as DNA, the CDR3 is TGTGCCAGCAGCGTAGGGACAGGGATAAGCACAGATACGCAGTATTTT.

The V and J genes are TRBV25-1 and TRBJ1-1; a possible D gene is TRBD1 (6 bases). Trimming left V 1 base short and J 5 bases short, with 14 bases between. CDR1 is MGHDK and CDR2 is SYGVNS in the germline V gene. This CDR3 has 15 amino acids. The CDR3 region is CASSEFRGAKTEAFF. In DNA, the CDR3 is TGTGCCAGCAGTGAATTTCGGGGGGCGAAAACTGAAGCTTTCTTT.

This clone was seen a handful of times. The CDR3 coding sequence is TGCGCCAGAAAACCCGGGGGACAGTCCTACGAGCAGTACTTC. Protein sequence: CARKPGGQSYEQYF. The chain couples TRBV10-1 to TRBJ2-7; D might be TRBD1 (7 bases). The CDR3 extends over 14 amino acids. Germline lookup yields CDR1 WNHNN and CDR2 SYGVQD (reference sequence). Trimming took 9 bases from V and 1 from J, leaving 16 bases between them.

The chain joins TRBV2 to TRBJ2-2; 8 bases are shared with TRBD1. The CDR3 is 13 residues long. CDR1 SNHLY and CDR2 FYNNEI come from the germline V gene. V gave up 5 bases and J gave up 10 bases; unmatched junction bases: 6. The CDR3 reads CASSLDRAKELFF. The CDR3 DNA sequence: TGTGCCAGCAGTCTGGACAGGGCGAAGGAGCTGTTTTTT. Full variable domain (remainder filled in from reference TRBV2 and TRBJ2-2): EPEVTQTPSHQVTQMGQEVILRCVPISNHLYFYWYRQILGQKVEFLVSFYNNEISEKSEIFDDQFSVERPDGSNFTLKIRSTKLEDSAMYFCASSLDRAKELFFGEGSRLTVL.

About this clone itself: This sample includes further DNA sequences coding for the same CDR3. The chain links TRBV5-1 to TRBJ1-5; D possibly corresponds to TRBD1 (6 bases). The CDR3 length is 15 residues. Germline V gives CDR1 SGHRS, CDR2 YFSETQ. V gave up 0 bases and J gave up 6 bases, with 13 bases separating them. Here the CDR3 reads CASSLEGQIGQPQHF. CDR3 in DNA: TGCGCCAGCAGCTTGGAAGGACAGATCGGTCAGCCCCAGCATTTT.

This clone appeared a single time. This chain links TRBV6-5 with TRBJ2-3, with D maybe TRBD1 (6 bases). Per germline, CDR1 MNHEY and CDR2 SVGAGI. Trimming removed 5 bases from V and 7 bases from J, with 13 bases in between. This CDR3 is 13 amino acids long. CDR3 in amino acids: CASSNGQTNTQYF. The CDR3 DNA sequence: TGTGCCAGCAGTAACGGACAGACAAATACGCAGTATTTT.

This chain links TRBV3-1 (or the pseudogene TRBV3-2) with TRBJ2-1; 9 bases fit TRBD2. V dropped 0 bases and J dropped 9; count of bases not matched to a gene: 18. The germline gives CDR1 LGHDT, CDR2 YNNKEL (reference sequence). CDR3 length: 19 amino acids. DNA for the CDR3: TGTGCCAGCAGCCAAGATGCCCGGGTGCGAGCGGGGGGCCGGGGTGAGCAGTTCTTC. Translated, it gives CASSQDARVRAGGRGEQFF.

The chain combines TRBV12-3 or TRBV12-4 with TRBJ1-2; D is perhaps TRBD1 (6 bases). The CDR3 runs 12 residues. V gave up 1 base and J gave up 8 bases, with 8 bases separating them. The DNA for the CDR3 is TGTGCCAGCAGTTTAGGGGGACACGGCTACACCTTC. It yields the protein CASSLGGHGYTF.

V is TRBV5-1 and J is TRBJ1-1; 7 nucleotides align to TRBD1. The length of the CDR3 is 16 residues. CDR1 is SGHRS, CDR2 YFSETQ, per germline. V dropped 3 bases and J dropped 5; count of bases not matched to a gene: 13. The CDR3 DNA follows: TGCGCCAGCAGCTCTGCTTTAGGGGGCTTGAGAACTGAAGCTTTCTTT. Translated: CASSSALGGLRTEAFF.

In DNA form, the CDR3 reads TGTGCCAGCAGCTCTACAGGGATCTCCTACAATGAGCAGTTCTTC. Its protein is CASSSTGISYNEQFF. The chain is built from TRBV28 and TRBJ2-1; TRBD1 is a possible D gene (6 bases). The V gene lost 6 bases and the J gene lost 0 bases, with 12 bases spanning the gap. Germline assignment: CDR1 MDHEN and CDR2 SYDVKM. The CDR3 has 15 amino acids.

The rearrangement links TRBV28 to TRBJ2-5; D not resolved. The CDR3 sequence is 12 residues long. Germline CDR1 MDHEN, CDR2 SYDVKM. V was cut by 2 bases and J by 4 bases, with 5 bases left in between. CDR3 sequence: CASSLVLETQYF. The CDR3 bases are TGTGCCAGCAGTTTAGTTCTAGAGACCCAGTACTTC.

The chain recombines TRBV7-9 with TRBJ2-1, with D hard to call. This CDR3 comprises 13 residues. V was shortened by 5 bases and J by 3 bases, with 8 bases between the two germline ends. Per germline, CDR1 SEHNR and CDR2 FQNEAQ (reference sequence). The CDR3 sequence is CASSPTFYNEQFF. The CDR3 DNA reads TGTGCCAGCAGCCCTACTTTCTACAATGAGCAGTTCTTC.

This clone was seen just once. The chain uses TRBV19 and TRBJ1-5, with a tentative D call TRBD1 (5 bases). There are 16 residues in the CDR3. Trimming took off 6 bases at V and 7 bases at J, with 22 bases between the two ends. Germline CDR1 is LNHDA and CDR2 is SQIVND (reference sequence). CDR3 bases: TGTGCCAGTAGCCATATACCCTCACAAACAGGACAGCCCCAGCATTTT. Its translation: CASSHIPSQTGQPQHF.

In nucleotides, the CDR3 is TGTGCCAGCAGCCAAGCCGGGACAGAGAACACTGAAGCTTTCTTT. The encoded protein is CASSQAGTENTEAFF. This sequence joins TRBV3-1 (or the pseudogene TRBV3-2) and TRBJ1-1, with TRBD1 matching over 7 bases. This CDR3 is 15 amino acids long. The germline gives CDR1 LGHDT, CDR2 YNNKEL (reference sequence). With 1 base clipped from V and 1 base from J, the junction kept 3 bases outside the gene matches.

This rearrangement joins TRBV5-8 to TRBJ2-5; 8 bases fit TRBD2. Germline assignment: CDR1 SGHTS and CDR2 YDEGEE. V lost 4 bases and J lost 2; bases outside the gene matches: 4. The CDR3 spans 14 residues. The CDR3 coding sequence is TGTGCCAGCAGCCCTGGACTAGCACAAGAGACCCAGTACTTC. Translating gives CASSPGLAQETQYF.

Notes on this clone: At the DNA level, this CDR3 is encoded by other sequences in the same sample as well. This chain uses TRBV6-5 with TRBJ1-6; 7 bases match TRBD1. CDR1 MNHEY and CDR2 SVGAGI come from the germline V gene. This CDR3 comprises 14 residues. J was trimmed by 7 bases and V by 7 bases; bases with no gene match: 7. CDR3 protein: CASTSSGGNSPLHF. The CDR3 DNA is TGTGCCAGCACTAGCTCAGGGGGGAATTCACCCCTCCACTTT.

The CDR3 nucleotides are TGTGCCAGCAGCCATAGACAGGGACACTATGGCTACACCTTC. Protein: CASSHRQGHYGYTF. The V gene is TRBV3-1 (or the pseudogene TRBV3-2), the J gene TRBJ1-2; 7 nucleotides align to TRBD1. After removal of 3 bases from V and 3 bases from J, the junction contained 4 bases not matched to a gene. Germline CDR1 LGHDT, CDR2 YNNKEL (reference sequence). The CDR3 has 14 amino acids.

The chain recombines TRBV10-2 with TRBJ2-1; possibly TRBD2 for D (5 bases). V gave up 2 bases and J gave up 7 bases, with 12 bases separating them. The CDR3 totals 14 residues. CDR1 is WSHSY and CDR2 is SAAADI in the germline V gene. The CDR3 sequence is CASSEEGWGNEQFF. The DNA of the CDR3 is TGCGCCAGCAGTGAGGAGGGATGGGGAAATGAGCAGTTCTTC.

The chain has TRBV28 and TRBJ1-5; D unresolved. V lost 6 bases to trimming and J lost 4 bases, with 19 bases between them. In germline, CDR1 is MDHEN, CDR2 SYDVKM. The CDR3 consists of 16 residues. The DNA for the CDR3 is TGTGCCAGCAGCACCCCCGGAGGTTTAAAGAATCAGCCCCAGCATTTT. This codes for CASSTPGGLKNQPQHF.

The rearrangement uses TRBV19 and TRBJ1-6; D gene uncertain. The CDR3 contains 14 residues. Looked up from germline, CDR1 is LNHDA and CDR2 is SQIVND (reference sequence). The ends were cut back, 1 base at V and 6 bases at J, with 7 bases in the middle. CDR3 sequence (DNA): TGTGCCAGTAGTATAGGTAACAGTAATTCACCCCTCCACTTT. Protein product: CASSIGNSNSPLHF. The variable domain in full, completed from reference TRBV19 and TRBJ1-6, reads DGGITQSPKYLFRKEGQNVTLSCEQNLNHDAMYWYRQDPGQGLRLIYYSQIVNDFQKGDIAEGYSVSREKKESFPLTVTSAQKNPTAFYLCASSIGNSNSPLHFGNGTRLTVT.

The V gene is TRBV24-1, the J gene TRBJ2-5, with D tentatively TRBD1 (6 bases). This CDR3 spans 16 amino acids. From germline, CDR1 is KGHDR and CDR2 SFDVKD. Trimming cost V 3 bases and J 0 bases, with 13 bases left between them. The CDR3 sequence is CATSDPQTGHQETQYF. In DNA form, the CDR3 reads TGTGCCACCAGTGATCCCCAGACAGGACACCAAGAGACCCAGTACTTC.